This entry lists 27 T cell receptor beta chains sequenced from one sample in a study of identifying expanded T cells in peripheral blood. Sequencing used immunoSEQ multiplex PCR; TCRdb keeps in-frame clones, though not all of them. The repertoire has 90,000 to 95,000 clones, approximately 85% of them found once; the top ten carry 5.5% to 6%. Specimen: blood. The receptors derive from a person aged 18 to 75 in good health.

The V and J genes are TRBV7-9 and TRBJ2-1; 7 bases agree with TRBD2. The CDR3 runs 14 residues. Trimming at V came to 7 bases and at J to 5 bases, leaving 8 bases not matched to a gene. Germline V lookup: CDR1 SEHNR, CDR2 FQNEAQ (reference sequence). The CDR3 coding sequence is TGTGCCAGCACCGACTCTAGCGGAAACAATGAGCAGTTCTTC. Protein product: CASTDSSGNNEQFF.

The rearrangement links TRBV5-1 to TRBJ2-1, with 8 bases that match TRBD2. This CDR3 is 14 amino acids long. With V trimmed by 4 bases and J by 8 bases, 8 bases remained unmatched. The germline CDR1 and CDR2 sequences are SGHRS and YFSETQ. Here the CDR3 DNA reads TGCGCCAGCAGCATCGCCGGGACTAGGGATGAGCAGTTCTTC. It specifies CASSIAGTRDEQFF.

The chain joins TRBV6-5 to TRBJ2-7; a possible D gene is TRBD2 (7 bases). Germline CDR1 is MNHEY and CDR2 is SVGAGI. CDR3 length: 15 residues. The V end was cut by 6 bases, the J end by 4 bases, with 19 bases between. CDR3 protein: CASSPPRGGSYEQYF. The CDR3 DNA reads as TGTGCCAGCAGCCCTCCGAGGGGGGGATCTTACGAGCAGTACTTC.

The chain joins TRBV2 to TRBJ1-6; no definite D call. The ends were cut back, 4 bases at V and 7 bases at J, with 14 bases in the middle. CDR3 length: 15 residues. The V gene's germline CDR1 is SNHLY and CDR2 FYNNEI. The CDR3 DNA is TGTGCCAGCAGTGGGGAGGCCCAAGGGAATTCACCCCTCCACTTT. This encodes CASSGEAQGNSPLHF.

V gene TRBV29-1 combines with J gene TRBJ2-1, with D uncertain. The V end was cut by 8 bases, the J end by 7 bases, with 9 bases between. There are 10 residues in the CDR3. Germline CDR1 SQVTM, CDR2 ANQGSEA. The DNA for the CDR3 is TGCAGCACTTTCCGAAATGAGCAGTTCTTC. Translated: CSTFRNEQFF.

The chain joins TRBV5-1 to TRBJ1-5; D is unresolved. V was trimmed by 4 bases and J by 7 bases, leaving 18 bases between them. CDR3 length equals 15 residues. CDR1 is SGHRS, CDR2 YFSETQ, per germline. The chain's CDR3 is CASSPDVGTSQPQHF. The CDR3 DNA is TGCGCCAGCAGCCCCGATGTTGGCACGTCACAGCCCCAGCATTTT. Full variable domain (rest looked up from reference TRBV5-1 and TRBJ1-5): KAGVTQTPRYLIKTRGQQVTLSCSPISGHRSVSWYQQTPGQGLQFLFEYFSETQRNKGNFPGRFSGRQFSNSRSEMNVSTLELGDSALYLCASSPDVGTSQPQHFGDGTRLSIL.

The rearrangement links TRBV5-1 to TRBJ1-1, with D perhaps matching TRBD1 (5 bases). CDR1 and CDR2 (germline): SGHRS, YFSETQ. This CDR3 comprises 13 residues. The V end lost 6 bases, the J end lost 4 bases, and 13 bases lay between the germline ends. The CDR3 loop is CASTFGGGTEAFF. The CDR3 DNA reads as TGCGCCAGCACCTTCGGGGGTGGCACTGAAGCTTTCTTT.

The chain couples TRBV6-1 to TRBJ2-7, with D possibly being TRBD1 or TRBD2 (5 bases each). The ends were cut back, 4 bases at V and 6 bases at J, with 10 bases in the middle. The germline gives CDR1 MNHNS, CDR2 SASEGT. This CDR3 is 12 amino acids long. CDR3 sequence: CASSVSGLEQYF. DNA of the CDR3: TGTGCCAGCAGTGTTTCGGGGCTCGAGCAGTACTTC.

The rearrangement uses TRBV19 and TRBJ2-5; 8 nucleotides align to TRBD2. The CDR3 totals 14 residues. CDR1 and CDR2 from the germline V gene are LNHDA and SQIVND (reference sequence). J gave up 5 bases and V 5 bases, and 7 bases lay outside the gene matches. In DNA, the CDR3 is TGTGCCAGTAGTCCGGGACTAGGGGGGGAGACCCAGTACTTC. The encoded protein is CASSPGLGGETQYF.

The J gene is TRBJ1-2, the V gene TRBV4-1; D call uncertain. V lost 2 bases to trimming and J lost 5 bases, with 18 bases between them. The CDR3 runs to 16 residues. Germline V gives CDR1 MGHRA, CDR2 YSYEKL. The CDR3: CASSQRLTEHLYGYTF. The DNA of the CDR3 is TGCGCCAGCAGCCAAAGGTTAACAGAACACCTATATGGCTACACCTTC.

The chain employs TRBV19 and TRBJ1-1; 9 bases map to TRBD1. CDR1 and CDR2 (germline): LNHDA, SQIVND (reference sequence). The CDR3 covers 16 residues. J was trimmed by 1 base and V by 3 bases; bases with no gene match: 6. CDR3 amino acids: CASSMRTGASNTEAFF. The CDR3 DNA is TGTGCCAGTAGTATGCGGACAGGGGCCTCGAACACTGAAGCTTTCTTT.

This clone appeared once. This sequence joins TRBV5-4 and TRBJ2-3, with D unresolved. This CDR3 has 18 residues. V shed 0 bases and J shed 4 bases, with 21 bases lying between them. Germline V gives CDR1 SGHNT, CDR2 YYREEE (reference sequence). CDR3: CASSLDGFRVKGPDTQYF. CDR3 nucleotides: TGTGCCAGCAGCTTGGATGGCTTTAGGGTTAAAGGGCCAGATACGCAGTATTTT.

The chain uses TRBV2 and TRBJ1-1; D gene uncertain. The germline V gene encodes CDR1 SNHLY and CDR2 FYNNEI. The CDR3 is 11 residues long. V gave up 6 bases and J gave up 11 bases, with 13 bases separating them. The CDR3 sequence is CASREVKGAFF. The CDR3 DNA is TGTGCCAGCAGGGAGGTGAAGGGTGCTTTCTTT.

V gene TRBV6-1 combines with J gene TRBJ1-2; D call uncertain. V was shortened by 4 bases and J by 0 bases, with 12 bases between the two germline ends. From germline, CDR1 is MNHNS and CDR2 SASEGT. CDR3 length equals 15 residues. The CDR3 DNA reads TGTGCCAGCAGTGCCTACTCCGTTTCTAACTATGGCTACACCTTC. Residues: CASSAYSVSNYGYTF.

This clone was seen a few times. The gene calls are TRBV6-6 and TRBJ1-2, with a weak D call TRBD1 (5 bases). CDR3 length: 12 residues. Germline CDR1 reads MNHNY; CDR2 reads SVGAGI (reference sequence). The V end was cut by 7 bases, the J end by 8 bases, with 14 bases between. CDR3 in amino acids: CASNNPGTGYTF. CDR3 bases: TGTGCCAGCAATAACCCAGGGACGGGCTACACCTTC.

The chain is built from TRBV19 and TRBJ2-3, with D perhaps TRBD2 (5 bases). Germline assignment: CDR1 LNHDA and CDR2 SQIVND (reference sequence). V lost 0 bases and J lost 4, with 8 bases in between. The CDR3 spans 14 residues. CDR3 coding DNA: TGTGCCAGTAGTATAGATCTGAGGGCAGATACGCAGTATTTT. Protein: CASSIDLRADTQYF.

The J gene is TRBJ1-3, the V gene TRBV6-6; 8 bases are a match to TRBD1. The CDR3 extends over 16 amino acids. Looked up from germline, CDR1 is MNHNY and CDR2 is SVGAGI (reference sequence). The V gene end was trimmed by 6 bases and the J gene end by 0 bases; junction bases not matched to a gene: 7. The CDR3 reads CASSKKTGASGNTIYF. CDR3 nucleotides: TGTGCCAGCAGCAAGAAGACAGGGGCCTCTGGAAACACCATATATTTT.

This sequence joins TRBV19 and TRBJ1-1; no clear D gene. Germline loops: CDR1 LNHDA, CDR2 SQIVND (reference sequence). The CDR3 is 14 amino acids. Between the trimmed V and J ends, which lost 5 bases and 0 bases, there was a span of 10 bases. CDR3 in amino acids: CASSFGIMNTEAFF. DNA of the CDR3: TGTGCCAGTAGTTTTGGGATCATGAACACTGAAGCTTTCTTT. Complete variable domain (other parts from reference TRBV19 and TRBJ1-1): DGGITQSPKYLFRKEGQNVTLSCEQNLNHDAMYWYRQDPGQGLRLIYYSQIVNDFQKGDIAEGYSVSREKKESFPLTVTSAQKNPTAFYLCASSFGIMNTEAFFGQGTRLTVV.

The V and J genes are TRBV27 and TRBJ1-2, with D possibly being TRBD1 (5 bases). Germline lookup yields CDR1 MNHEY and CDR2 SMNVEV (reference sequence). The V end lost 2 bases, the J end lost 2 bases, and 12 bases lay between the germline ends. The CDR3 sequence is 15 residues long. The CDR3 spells CASSLMAGDNYGYTF. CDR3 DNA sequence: TGTGCCAGCAGTTTAATGGCGGGGGACAACTATGGCTACACCTTC.

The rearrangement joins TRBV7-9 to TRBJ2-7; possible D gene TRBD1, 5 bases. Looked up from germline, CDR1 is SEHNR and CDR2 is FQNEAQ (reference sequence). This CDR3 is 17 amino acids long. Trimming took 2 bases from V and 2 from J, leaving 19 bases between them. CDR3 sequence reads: CASSLSFKQVDTYEQYF. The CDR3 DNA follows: TGTGCCAGCAGCTTAAGTTTTAAACAGGTTGACACCTACGAGCAGTACTTC.

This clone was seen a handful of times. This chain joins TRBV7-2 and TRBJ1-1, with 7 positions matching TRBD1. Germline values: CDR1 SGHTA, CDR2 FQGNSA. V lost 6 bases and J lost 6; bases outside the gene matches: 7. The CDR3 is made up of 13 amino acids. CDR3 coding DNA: TGTGCCAGCAGAGTTCAGGGGGTTGCTGAAGCTTTCTTT. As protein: CASRVQGVAEAFF. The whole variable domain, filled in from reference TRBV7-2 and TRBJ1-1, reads GAGVSQSPSNKVTEKGKDVELRCDPISGHTALYWYRQSLGQGLEFLIYFQGNSAPDKSGLPSDRFSAERTGGSVSTLTIQRTQQEDSAVYLCASRVQGVAEAFFGQGTRLTVV.

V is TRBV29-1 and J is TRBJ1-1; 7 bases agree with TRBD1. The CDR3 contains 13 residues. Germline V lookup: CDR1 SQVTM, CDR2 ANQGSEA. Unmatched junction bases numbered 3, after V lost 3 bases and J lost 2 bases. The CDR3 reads CSVDRGTNTEAFF. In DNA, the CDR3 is TGCAGCGTTGACAGGGGGACAAACACTGAAGCTTTCTTT. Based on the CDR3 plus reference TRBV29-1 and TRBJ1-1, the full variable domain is SAVISQKPSRDICQRGTSLTIQCQVDSQVTMMFWYRQQPGQSLTLIATANQGSEATYESGFVIDKFPISRPNLTFSTLTVSNMSPEDSSIYLCSVDRGTNTEAFFGQGTRLTVV.

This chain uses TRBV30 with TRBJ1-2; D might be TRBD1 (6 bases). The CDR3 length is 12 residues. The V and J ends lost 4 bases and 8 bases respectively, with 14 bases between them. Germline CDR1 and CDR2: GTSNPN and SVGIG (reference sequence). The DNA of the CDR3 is TGTGCCTGGACTTTACAGGGAGCAGGCTACACCTTC. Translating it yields CAWTLQGAGYTF.

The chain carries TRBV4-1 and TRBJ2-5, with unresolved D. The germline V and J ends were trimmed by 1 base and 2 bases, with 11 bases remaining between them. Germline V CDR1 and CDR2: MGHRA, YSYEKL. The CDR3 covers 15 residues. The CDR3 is CASSQVMYLQETQYF. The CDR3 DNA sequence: TGCGCCAGCAGCCAAGTAATGTACCTACAAGAGACCCAGTACTTC.

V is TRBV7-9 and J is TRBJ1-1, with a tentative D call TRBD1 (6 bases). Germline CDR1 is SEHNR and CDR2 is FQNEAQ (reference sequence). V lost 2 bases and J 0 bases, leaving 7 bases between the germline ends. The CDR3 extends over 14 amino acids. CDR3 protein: CASSLQGMNTEAFF. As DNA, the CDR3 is TGTGCCAGCAGCTTACAGGGGATGAACACTGAAGCTTTCTTT. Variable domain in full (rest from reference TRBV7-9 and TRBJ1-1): DTGVSQNPRHKITKRGQNVTFRCDPISEHNRLYWYRQTLGQGPEFLTYFQNEAQLEKSRLLSDRFSAERPKGSFSTLEIQRTEQGDSAMYLCASSLQGMNTEAFFGQGTRLTVV.

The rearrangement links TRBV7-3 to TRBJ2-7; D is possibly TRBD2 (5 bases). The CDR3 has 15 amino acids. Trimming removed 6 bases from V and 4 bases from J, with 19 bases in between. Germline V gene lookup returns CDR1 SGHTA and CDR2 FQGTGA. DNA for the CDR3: TGTGCCAGCAGTACCGGAAAAGGGAGTAGGTACGAGCAGTACTTC. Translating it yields CASSTGKGSRYEQYF. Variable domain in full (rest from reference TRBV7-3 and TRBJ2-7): GAGVSQTPSNKVTEKGKYVELRCDPISGHTALYWYRQSLGQGPEFLIYFQGTGAADDSGLPNDRFFAVRPEGSVSTLKIQRTERGDSAVYLCASSTGKGSRYEQYFGPGTRLTVT.

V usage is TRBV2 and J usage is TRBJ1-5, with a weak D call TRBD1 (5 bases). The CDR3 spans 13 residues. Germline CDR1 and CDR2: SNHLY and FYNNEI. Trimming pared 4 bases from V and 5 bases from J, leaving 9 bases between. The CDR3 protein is CASSGTGYQPQHF. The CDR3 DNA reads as TGTGCCAGCAGTGGAACAGGATATCAGCCCCAGCATTTT. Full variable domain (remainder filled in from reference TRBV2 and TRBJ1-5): EPEVTQTPSHQVTQMGQEVILRCVPISNHLYFYWYRQILGQKVEFLVSFYNNEISEKSEIFDDQFSVERPDGSNFTLKIRSTKLEDSAMYFCASSGTGYQPQHFGDGTRLSIL.